These T cell receptor beta chains were read from a single sample in a study of T cell responses to AZD1222 COVID-19 vaccine. Produced via immunoSEQ multiplex PCR; TCRdb's table is partial and in-frame only. The table includes some 130,000 clones, about nine tenths detected once. Source: peripheral blood, taken on day 0 of AZD1222 vaccination. Receptor source: an adult in good health. Each CDR3 is given with its conserved first and last residue. D genes are given only for firm matches. A clone size is listed for some rows: how often the clone was seen (once, few, many), or a class if it is expanded.

j_call clone_size d_call v_call cdr3_nt cdr3_aa
TRBJ2-1 few TRBD2 TRBV29-1 TGCAGCGTTGCTGGGCTAGCGGGTAATGAGCAGTTCTTC CSVAGLAGNEQFF
TRBJ1-5 . . TRBV10-1 TGCGCCAGCAGTGAGTCGAGAGGGAATCAGCCCCAGCATTTT CASSESRGNQPQHF
TRBJ2-7 . . TRBV5-6 TGTGCCAGCAGCCATGACAGAGGGCGATCCCTCGAGCAGTACTTC CASSHDRGRSLEQYF
TRBJ1-2 . . TRBV18 TGTGCCAGCTCACCACCGGGGGCAGGGAGCTATGGCTACACCTTC CASSPPGAGSYGYTF
TRBJ2-7 . TRBD2 TRBV30 TGTGCCTGGAGTCCCGGACTAGCGACATTGCCGTACTTC CAWSPGLATLPYF
TRBJ1-1 . TRBD1 TRBV7-6 TGTGCCAGCAGCTTCCAGGGGGCCTGGAGCACTGAAGCTTTCTTT CASSFQGAWSTEAFF
TRBJ2-2 . . TRBV5-6 TGTGCCAGCAGCTTGGAGACTTCAGGGTACACCGGGGAGCTGTTTTTT CASSLETSGYTGELFF
TRBJ1-1 . . TRBV5-1 TGCGCCAGCAGCTTTATCTGGACAGCCAACACTGAAGCTTTCTTT CASSFIWTANTEAFF
TRBJ1-2 . TRBD1 TRBV11-2 TGTGCCAGCAGCCCCGACAGGGCTAACTATGGCTACACCTTC CASSPDRANYGYTF
TRBJ1-1 once . TRBV2 TGTGCCAGCTCCCCTGGGATGAACACTGAAGCTTTCTTT CASSPGMNTEAFF